A selection of T cell receptor beta chains follows, all from one sample in a study of cytomegalovirus exposure and HLA in healthy donors. Assay: immunoSEQ multiplex PCR; the TCRdb copy retains only in-frame clones and omits some. This table holds 150,000 to 190,000 clones, 70% to 85% found once. Sequenced input: PBMCs. These receptors were collected from a woman aged 50 to 60 in good health and CMV-seropositive. Each CDR3 is given with its conserved first and last residue. The order of the fields is V gene, J gene, clone size, CDR3 protein. Size is omitted from some rows. Given values are once, few, many or a class for expanded clones.

TRBV5-1,TRBJ2-3,NA,CASSSTGTPEDTQYF
TRBV19,TRBJ2-4,NA,CASSTRQSLLAKNIQYF
TRBV7-2,TRBJ2-5,NA,CASSRIHRGPQETQYF
TRBV5-6,TRBJ1-6,NA,CASSLIQSNSPLHF
TRBV9,TRBJ1-3,many,CASGLQGNTIYF
TRBV11-2,TRBJ2-7,once,CASSLAAGRLYEQYF
TRBV7-2,TRBJ2-5,NA,CASRRDRQETQYF
TRBV2,TRBJ2-1,few,CASSIAGYNEQFF
TRBV7-2,TRBJ1-4,NA,CASSLGHRGVGEKLFF
TRBV6-1,TRBJ1-1,NA,CASSEGSGRNF
TRBV10-2,TRBJ2-1,NA,CASSPSVTYNEQFF
TRBV2,TRBJ1-3,NA,CASSRGTSSGNTIYF
TRBV4-2,TRBJ1-1,NA,CASGILQGEGTEAFF
TRBV5-5,TRBJ2-3,few,CASSTSGRGTDTQYF
TRBV19,TRBJ1-6,NA,CASSTSGSPLHF
TRBV7-9,TRBJ2-1,NA,CASSLGGGEQFF
TRBV6-1,TRBJ1-2,NA,CASSPDGTGYGYTF
TRBV11-2,TRBJ1-6,NA,CASSSTDRENSPLHF
TRBV7-6,TRBJ2-1,NA,CASSLKPGGGDEQFF
TRBV9,TRBJ2-7,NA,CASSVGGTEGYEQYF
TRBV30,TRBJ1-2,NA,CAWEQGAGGYTF
TRBV7-8,NA,NA,CATGGTVDEQYF
TRBV7-2,TRBJ2-3,NA,CASSLGTTSGGTDTQYF
TRBV7-2,TRBJ2-1,NA,CASSLVLAGEQFF
TRBV10-1,TRBJ1-6,NA,CASSESVQGRRPPLHF
TRBV5-1,TRBJ1-1,NA,CASSLGQGIVTEAFF
TRBV5-1,NA,NA,CASSSRTAPSYEQYF
TRBV27,TRBJ1-4,NA,CASSLARLYEKLFF
TRBV2,TRBJ2-3,NA,CASRGIKEAGADTQYF
TRBV25-1,TRBJ2-7,NA,CASSTRLAGNEQYF
TRBV9,TRBJ2-3,NA,CASAGGGGTDTQYF
TRBV7-6,TRBJ2-3,NA,CASSLVLAGSSTDTQYF
TRBV5-1,TRBJ2-2,NA,CASSIDSAGTGELFF
TRBV29-1,TRBJ2-1,once,CSVDQTGTGGEQFF
TRBV5-4,TRBJ1-5,NA,CASSFGGFSNQPQHF
TRBV11-2,TRBJ2-7,NA,CASSQGIDYEQYF
TRBV6-1,TRBJ1-2,NA,CASSDRGMGNYGYTF
TRBV27,TRBJ1-2,NA,CASSSNGYGYTF
TRBV5-6,TRBJ1-1,NA,CASSLRGRKTEAFF
TRBV2,TRBJ2-7,NA,CASRGTSYEQYF
TRBV20-1,TRBJ1-2,NA,CSASLGGGYTF
TRBV27,TRBJ2-7,NA,CASSSGYEQYF
TRBV15,TRBJ2-1,NA,CATSRGIAGGNEQFF
TRBV7-9,TRBJ1-4,once,CASSSHVKDRGEKLFF
TRBV6-6,TRBJ2-2,once,CASTLSGGAIGELFF